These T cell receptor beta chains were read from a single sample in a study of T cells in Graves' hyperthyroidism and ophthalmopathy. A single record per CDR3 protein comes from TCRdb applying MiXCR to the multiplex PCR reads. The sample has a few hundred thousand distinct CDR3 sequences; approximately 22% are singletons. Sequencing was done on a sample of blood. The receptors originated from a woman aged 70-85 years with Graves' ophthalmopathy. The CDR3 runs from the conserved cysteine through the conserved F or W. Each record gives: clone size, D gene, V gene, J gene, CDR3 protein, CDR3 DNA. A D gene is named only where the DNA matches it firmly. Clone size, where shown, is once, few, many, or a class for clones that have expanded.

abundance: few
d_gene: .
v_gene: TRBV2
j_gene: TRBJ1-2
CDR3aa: CASSDNAANYGYTF
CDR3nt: TGTGCCAGCAGTGATAATGCAGCTAACTATGGCTACACCTTC

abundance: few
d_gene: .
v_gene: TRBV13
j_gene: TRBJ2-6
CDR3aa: CASSGPLLTF
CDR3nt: TGTGCCAGCAGCGGACCACTCCTGACTTTC

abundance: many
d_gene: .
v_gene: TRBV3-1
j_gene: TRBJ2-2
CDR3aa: CASSLIQGSGELFF
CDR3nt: TGTGCCAGCAGCCTCATACAGGGAAGCGGGGAGCTGTTTTTT

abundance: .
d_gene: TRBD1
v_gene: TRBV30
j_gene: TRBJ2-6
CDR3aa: CAWSLRGQQGGANVLTF
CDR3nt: TGTGCCTGGAGTCTCCGGGGACAGCAAGGAGGGGCCAACGTCCTGACTTTC

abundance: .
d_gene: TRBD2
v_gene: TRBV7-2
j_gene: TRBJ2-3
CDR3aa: CASSLLAGGLRDTQYF
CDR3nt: TGTGCCAGCAGCCTACTAGCGGGAGGGCTTAGAGATACGCAGTATTTT

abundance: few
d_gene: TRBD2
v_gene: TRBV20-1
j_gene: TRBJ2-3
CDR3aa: CSGGLAGGDTQYF
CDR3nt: TGCAGTGGGGGACTAGCGGGAGGAGATACGCAGTATTTT

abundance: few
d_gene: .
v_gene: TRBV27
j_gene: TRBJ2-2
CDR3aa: CASSYRGGELFF
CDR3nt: TGTGCCAGCAGTTACAGAGGCGGGGAGCTGTTTTTT

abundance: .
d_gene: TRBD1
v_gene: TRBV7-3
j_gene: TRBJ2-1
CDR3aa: CASSTTGGSSEQFF
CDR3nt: TGTGCCAGCAGCACGACAGGGGGTAGTAGTGAGCAGTTCTTC

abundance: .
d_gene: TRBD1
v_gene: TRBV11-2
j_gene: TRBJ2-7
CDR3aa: CASSPDRTYEQYF
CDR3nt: TGTGCCAGCAGCCCGGACAGGACCTACGAGCAGTACTTC

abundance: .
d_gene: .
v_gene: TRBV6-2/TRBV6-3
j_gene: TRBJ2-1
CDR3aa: CASKDGTLQGQFF
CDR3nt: TGCGCCAGCAAAGACGGGACACTTCAAGGGCAGTTCTTC

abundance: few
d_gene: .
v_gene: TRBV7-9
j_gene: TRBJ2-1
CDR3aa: CASSLGGGGGLYNEQFF
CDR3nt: TGTGCCAGCAGCTTAGGGGGAGGGGGCGGGCTCTACAATGAGCAGTTCTTC

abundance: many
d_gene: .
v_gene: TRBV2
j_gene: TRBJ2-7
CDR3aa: CASGGDSSYEQYF
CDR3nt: TGTGCCAGCGGGGGAGATAGCTCCTACGAGCAGTACTTC

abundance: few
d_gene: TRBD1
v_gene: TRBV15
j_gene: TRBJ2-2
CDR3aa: CATSTLGTGRTGELFF
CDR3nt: TGTGCCACCAGCACTCTTGGGACAGGGCGGACCGGGGAGCTGTTTTTT

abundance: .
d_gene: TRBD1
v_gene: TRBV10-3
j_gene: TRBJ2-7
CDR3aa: CAIRGQGMDEQYF
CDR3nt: TGTGCCATCAGGGGACAGGGTATGGACGAGCAGTACTTC

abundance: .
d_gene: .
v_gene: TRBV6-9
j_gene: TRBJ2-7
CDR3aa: CASSYMQGYEQYF
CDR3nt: TGTGCCAGCAGTTACATGCAGGGTTACGAGCAGTACTTC

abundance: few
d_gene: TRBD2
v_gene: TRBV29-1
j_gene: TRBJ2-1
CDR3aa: CSVERLADNEQFF
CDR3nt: TGCAGCGTTGAACGACTAGCGGACAATGAGCAGTTCTTC

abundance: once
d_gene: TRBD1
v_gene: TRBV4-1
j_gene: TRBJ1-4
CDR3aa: CASSHPARDRVEKLFF
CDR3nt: TGCGCCAGCAGCCATCCCGCCCGGGACAGGGTTGAAAAACTGTTTTTT

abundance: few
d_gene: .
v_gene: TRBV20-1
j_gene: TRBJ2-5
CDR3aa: CSARGALGRETQYF
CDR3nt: TGCAGTGCTAGAGGTGCTTTGGGGAGGGAGACCCAGTACTTC

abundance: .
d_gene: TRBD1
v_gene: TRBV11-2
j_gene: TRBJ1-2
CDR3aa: CASSLAAGGYGYTF
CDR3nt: TGTGCCAGCAGCTTAGCGGCAGGGGGATATGGCTACACCTTC

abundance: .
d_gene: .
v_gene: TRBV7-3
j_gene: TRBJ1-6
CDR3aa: CASSLWGGDSPLHF
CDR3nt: TGTGCCAGCAGCTTATGGGGCGGAGATTCACCCCTCCACTTT

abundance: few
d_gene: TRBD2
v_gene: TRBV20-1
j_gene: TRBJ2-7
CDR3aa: CSARVPGGPYEQYF
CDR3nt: TGCAGTGCTAGAGTCCCGGGAGGGCCTTACGAGCAGTACTTC

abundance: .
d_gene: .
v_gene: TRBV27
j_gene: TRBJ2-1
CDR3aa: CASSLIAANNEQFF
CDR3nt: TGTGCCAGCAGCCTCATAGCGGCCAATAATGAGCAGTTCTTC